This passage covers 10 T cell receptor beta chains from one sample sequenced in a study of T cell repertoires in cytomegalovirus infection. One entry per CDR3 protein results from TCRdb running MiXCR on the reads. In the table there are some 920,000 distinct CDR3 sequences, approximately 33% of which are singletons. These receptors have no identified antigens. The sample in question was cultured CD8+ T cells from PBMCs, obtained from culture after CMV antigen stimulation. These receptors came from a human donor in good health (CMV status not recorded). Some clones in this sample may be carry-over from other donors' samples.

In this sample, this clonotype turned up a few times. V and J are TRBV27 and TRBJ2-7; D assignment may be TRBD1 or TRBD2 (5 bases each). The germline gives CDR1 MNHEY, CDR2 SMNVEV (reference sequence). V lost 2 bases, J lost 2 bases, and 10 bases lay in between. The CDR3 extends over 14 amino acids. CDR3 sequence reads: CASSLRGTTYEQYV. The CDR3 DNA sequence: TGTGCCAGCAGTTTACGGGGCACGACCTACGAGCAGTACGTC.

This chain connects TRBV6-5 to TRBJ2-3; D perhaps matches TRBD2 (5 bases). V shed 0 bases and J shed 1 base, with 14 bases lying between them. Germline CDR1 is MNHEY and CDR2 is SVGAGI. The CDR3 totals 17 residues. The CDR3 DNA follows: TGTGCCAGCAGTTACTCGATAGTAACCGGGGGCACAGATACGCAGTATTTT. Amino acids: CASSYSIVTGGTDTQYF.

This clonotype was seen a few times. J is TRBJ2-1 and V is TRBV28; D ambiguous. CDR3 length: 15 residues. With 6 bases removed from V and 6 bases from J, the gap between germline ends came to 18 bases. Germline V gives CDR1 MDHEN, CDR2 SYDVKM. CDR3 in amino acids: CASRPDKTTGNEQFF. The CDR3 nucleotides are TGTGCCAGCAGACCCGACAAGACGACCGGCAATGAGCAGTTCTTC.

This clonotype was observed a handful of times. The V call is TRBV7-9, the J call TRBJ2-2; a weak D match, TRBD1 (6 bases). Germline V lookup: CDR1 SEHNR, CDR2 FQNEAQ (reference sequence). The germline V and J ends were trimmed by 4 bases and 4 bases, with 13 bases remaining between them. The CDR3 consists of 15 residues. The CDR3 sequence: CASSSQGSSTGELFF. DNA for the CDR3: TGTGCCAGCAGCTCCCAGGGGTCCAGCACCGGGGAGCTGTTTTTT.

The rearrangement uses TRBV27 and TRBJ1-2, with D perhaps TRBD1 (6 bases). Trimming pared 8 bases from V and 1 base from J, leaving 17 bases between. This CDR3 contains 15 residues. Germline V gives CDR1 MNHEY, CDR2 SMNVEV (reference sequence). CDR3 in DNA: TGTGCCAGCTTCAGTAGCGGGACAAATAACTATGGCTACACCTTC. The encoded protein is CASFSSGTNNYGYTF.

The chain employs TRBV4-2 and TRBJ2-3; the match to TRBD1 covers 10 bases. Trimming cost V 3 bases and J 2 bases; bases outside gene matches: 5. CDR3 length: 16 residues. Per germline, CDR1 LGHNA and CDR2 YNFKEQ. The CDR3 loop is CASSQRDRGNTDTQYF. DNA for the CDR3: TGTGCCAGCAGCCAGCGGGACAGGGGTAACACAGATACGCAGTATTTT.

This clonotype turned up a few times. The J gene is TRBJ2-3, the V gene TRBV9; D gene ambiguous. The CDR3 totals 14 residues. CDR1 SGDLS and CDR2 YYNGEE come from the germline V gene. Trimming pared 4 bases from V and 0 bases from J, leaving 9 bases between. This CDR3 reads CASSPRVSTDTQYF. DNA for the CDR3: TGTGCCAGCAGCCCAAGGGTTAGCACAGATACGCAGTATTTT.

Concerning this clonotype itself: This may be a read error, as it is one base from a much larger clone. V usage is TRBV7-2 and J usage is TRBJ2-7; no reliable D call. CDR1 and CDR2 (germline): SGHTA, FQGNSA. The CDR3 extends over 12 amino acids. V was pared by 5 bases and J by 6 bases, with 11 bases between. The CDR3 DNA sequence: TGTGCCAGCAGCGGGATTAGCTCCGAGCAGTACTTC. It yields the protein CASSGISSEQYF.

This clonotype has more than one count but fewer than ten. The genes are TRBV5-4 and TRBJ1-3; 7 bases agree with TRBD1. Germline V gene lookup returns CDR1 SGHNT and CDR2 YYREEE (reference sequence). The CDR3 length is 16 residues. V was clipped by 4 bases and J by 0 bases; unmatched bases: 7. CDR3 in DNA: TGTGCCAGCAGCGGGGGACAGTTACACTCTGGAAACACCATATATTTT. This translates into CASSGGQLHSGNTIYF.

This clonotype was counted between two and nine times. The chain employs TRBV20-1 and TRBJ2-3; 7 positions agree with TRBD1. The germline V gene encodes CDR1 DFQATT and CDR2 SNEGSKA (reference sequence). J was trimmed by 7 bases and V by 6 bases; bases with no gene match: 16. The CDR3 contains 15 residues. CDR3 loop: CSAHTRDRQFHTQYF. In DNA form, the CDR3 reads TGCAGTGCCCATACCCGGGACAGACAATTCCATACGCAGTATTTT.